A selection of T cell receptor beta chains follows, all from one sample in a study of T cell changes during pregnancy in multiple sclerosis. TCRdb keeps only in-frame clones here, not all; method: immunoSEQ multiplex PCR. This sample yields about 62,000 clones, of which roughly 90% are seen a single time; 2.5% to 3.5% belongs to the top ten. The source was peripheral blood, collected in the second trimester of pregnancy. The receptor source for this set is a female donor in good health, enrolled as a control in a pregnancy study. The CDR3 runs from the conserved cysteine through the conserved F or W. Each record gives: V gene, D gene, clone size, J gene, CDR3 protein, CDR3 DNA. A D gene is named only where the DNA matches it firmly. The size field is filled for only some rows; it gives once, few, many or a size class.

>TRBV27|TRBD2|.|TRBJ2-2
CASSSLAALNTGELFF
TGTGCCAGCAGCTCCCTAGCGGCACTGAACACCGGGGAGCTGTTTTTT
>TRBV15|TRBD1|.|TRBJ1-2
CATSRQDRGLGYTF
TGTGCCACCAGCAGACAAGACAGGGGGCTTGGCTACACCTTC
>TRBV6-5|TRBD2|.|TRBJ2-7
CASSASGRRPQQYF
TGTGCCAGCAGTGCCAGCGGGAGGCGGCCCCAACAGTACTTC
>TRBV20-1|.|.|TRBJ2-7
CSAPRIYEQYF
TGCAGTGCTCCGCGGATCTACGAGCAGTACTTC
>TRBV19|.|.|TRBJ2-1
CASSSYTGHYNEQFF
TGTGCCAGTAGTAGTTATACGGGTCATTACAATGAGCAGTTCTTC
>TRBV10-2|.|.|TRBJ1-1
CASSGGRGVITEAFF
TGCGCCAGCAGTGGGGGGAGGGGCGTGATAACTGAAGCTTTCTTT
>TRBV28|.|.|TRBJ2-1
CASSLSLPPNEQFF
TGTGCCAGCAGTTTATCCCTCCCCCCGAATGAGCAGTTCTTC
>TRBV2|.|few|TRBJ1-5
CASSEGRINQPQHF
TGTGCCAGCAGTGAAGGGCGGATCAATCAGCCCCAGCATTTT
>TRBV6-5|TRBD2|.|TRBJ2-1
CASSSSGAAFDEQFF
TGTGCCAGCAGCTCCAGCGGGGCGGCGTTCGATGAGCAGTTCTTC
>TRBV18|.|.|TRBJ1-6
CASSPQPGRVGSPLHF
TGTGCCAGCTCACCCCAACCGGGGAGGGTAGGATCACCCCTCCACTTT
>TRBV28|.|.|TRBJ2-7
CASSLHQGGAEQYF
TGTGCCAGCAGTTTACACCAAGGGGGGGCCGAGCAGTACTTC
>TRBV18|TRBD2|once|TRBJ2-7
CASSPPSGLSYEQYF
TGTGCCAGCTCACCCCCTAGCGGGCTCTCCTACGAGCAGTACTTC
>TRBV30|.|.|TRBJ1-1
CAWSAGLGGTEAFF
TGTGCCTGGAGTGCAGGGTTGGGAGGCACTGAAGCTTTCTTT
>TRBV25-1|TRBD1|.|TRBJ1-4
CASSAPNTGTGDEKLFF
TGTGCCAGCAGTGCCCCAAACACCGGGACAGGGGATGAAAAACTGTTTTTT
>TRBV5-6|TRBD2|once|TRBJ2-2
CASSSRLAGVGTGELFF
TGTGCCAGCAGCTCCCGACTAGCGGGAGTTGGGACCGGGGAGCTGTTTTTT
>TRBV10-2|.|.|TRBJ1-1
CASSVGPNTEAFF
TGCGCCAGCAGTGTTGGCCCTAACACTGAAGCTTTCTTT